These 18 T cell receptor beta chains came from one sample sequenced in a study of graft-versus-host responses after intestinal transplantation. Measured with immunoSEQ multiplex PCR; TCRdb has only the in-frame clones, and not every one. The profile shows about 89,000 clones, about nine tenths of them singletons. These TCRs are of unknown antigen specificity. Sequenced here: unstimulated CD4+ T cells sorted from spleen or lymph node cells, sampled before intestinal transplant. These TCRs come from a human donor who received an intestinal transplant.

The V and J genes are TRBV5-6 and TRBJ1-2; 10 bases agree with TRBD1. V trimming: 4 bases; J trimming: 8 bases; junction bases outside the gene matches: 8. The CDR3 covers 14 residues. Germline-derived CDR1 and CDR2 are SGHDT and YYEEEE. The DNA for the CDR3 is TGTGCCAGCAGCGATCGGACAGGGGGGTTCGGCTACACCTTC. Translated: CASSDRTGGFGYTF.

The rearrangement joins TRBV7-9 to TRBJ1-1; TRBD1 matches at 9 bases. This CDR3 spans 14 amino acids. The V gene end was trimmed by 7 bases and the J gene end by 1 base; junction bases not matched to a gene: 4. The V gene's germline CDR1 is SEHNR and CDR2 FQNEAQ (reference sequence). The CDR3: CASTLQGANTEAFF. CDR3 in DNA: TGTGCCAGCACCCTACAGGGGGCGAACACTGAAGCTTTCTTT.

The chain is built from TRBV12-5 and TRBJ2-5; 8 bases line up with TRBD2. CDR3 length: 17 residues. Germline values: CDR1 LGHNT, CDR2 FRNRAP. Germline trimming cut 5 bases from V and 4 bases from J; bases unmatched to any gene: 15. CDR3 residues: CASGIQISGNTGETQYF. The CDR3 nucleotides read TGTGCTAGTGGTATCCAAATTAGCGGGAACACCGGAGAGACCCAGTACTTC.

The chain carries TRBV7-2 and TRBJ1-4; 9 positions match TRBD1. This CDR3 has 16 residues. V lost 7 bases and J lost 5; bases outside the gene matches: 11. Germline CDR1 and CDR2: SGHTA and FQGNSA. In DNA form, the CDR3 reads TGTGCCAGCATCACCAGGTACAGGGGGCAAAATGAAAAACTGTTTTTT. This codes for CASITRYRGQNEKLFF.

The chain has TRBV4-2 and TRBJ2-3; 10 nucleotides agree with TRBD2. V gave up 0 bases and J gave up 1 base; unmatched junction bases: 7. The CDR3 is made up of 18 amino acids. The germline CDR1 and CDR2 sequences are LGHNA and YNFKEQ. The CDR3 region has the DNA TGTGCCAGCAGCCAAGATAGACGGCTAGCGGGGGGCACAGATACGCAGTATTTT. This sequence encodes CASSQDRRLAGGTDTQYF.

The chain employs TRBV11-2 and TRBJ2-7; 9 positions agree with TRBD1. CDR3 length: 14 residues. Losses at the gene ends were 5 bases for V and 3 bases for J; bases not matched to a gene: 5. Looked up from germline, CDR1 is SGHAT and CDR2 is FQNNGV. The CDR3 here is CASSPDRGVYEQYF. The CDR3 DNA reads TGTGCCAGCAGCCCCGACAGGGGGGTCTACGAGCAGTACTTC.

The V call is TRBV7-2, the J call TRBJ2-2; D is unresolved. CDR3 length: 12 residues. CDR1 is SGHTA and CDR2 is FQGNSA in the germline V gene. V was clipped by 6 bases and J by 2 bases, with 4 bases between them. Here the CDR3 reads CASSYNTGELFF. Written as DNA, the CDR3 is TGTGCCAGCAGTTATAACACCGGGGAGCTGTTTTTT.

A single count supports this clone. The chain couples TRBV7-2 to TRBJ1-3; 10 bases align to TRBD1. The germline gives CDR1 SGHTA, CDR2 FQGNSA. The length of the CDR3 is 15 residues. V shed 4 bases and J 5 bases; nucleotides not matched to a gene: 5. CDR3 nucleotides: TGTGCCAGCAGCTCACCGGGACAGGGGAGAAACACCATATATTTT. Translated: CASSSPGQGRNTIYF.

The V and J genes are TRBV5-1 and TRBJ1-2; D remains unclear. CDR3 length equals 15 residues. CDR1 and CDR2 (germline): SGHRS, YFSETQ. V was pared by 4 bases and J by 4 bases, with 17 bases between. This CDR3 reads CASSTNTQSFYGYTF. CDR3 DNA: TGCGCCAGCAGCACCAACACCCAGTCCTTCTATGGCTACACCTTC. Combining the CDR3 with reference TRBV5-1 and TRBJ1-2 gives the whole variable domain KAGVTQTPRYLIKTRGQQVTLSCSPISGHRSVSWYQQTPGQGLQFLFEYFSETQRNKGNFPGRFSGRQFSNSRSEMNVSTLELGDSALYLCASSTNTQSFYGYTFGSGTRLTVV.

This chain uses TRBV29-1 with TRBJ2-3, with D maybe TRBD1 (5 bases). Trimming removed 8 bases from V and 4 bases from J, with 19 bases in between. Germline lookup yields CDR1 SQVTM and CDR2 ANQGSEA. The CDR3 runs to 14 residues. For the CDR3, the DNA is TGCAGCACCGATGTCGGAAGGGGCCCAGATACGCAGTATTTT. Translated, it gives CSTDVGRGPDTQYF.

V and J are TRBV4-3 and TRBJ2-5; weak D call: TRBD2 (6 bases). The J call may be wrong; the DNA end is better matched by TRBJ2-7. CDR3 length: 15 amino acids. Germline CDR1 and CDR2: LGHNA and YSLEER. The CDR3 sequence is CASSQGGGPPYEQYF. The CDR3 region has the DNA TGCGCCAGCAGCCAAGGCGGAGGGCCACCCTACGAGCAGTACTTC.

CDR3 loop: CASSLAGTGAETQYF. CDR3 in DNA: TGCGCCAGCAGCTTGGCAGGGACAGGGGCAGAGACCCAGTACTTC. This rearrangement joins TRBV5-1 to TRBJ2-5; the match to TRBD1 covers 10 bases. V trimming: 0 bases; J trimming: 4 bases; junction bases outside the gene matches: 3. The CDR3 consists of 15 residues. CDR1 SGHRS and CDR2 YFSETQ come from the germline V gene.

The rearrangement joins TRBV4-1 to TRBJ1-2; D is perhaps TRBD1 (6 bases). Trimming left V 0 bases short and J 5 bases short, with 13 bases between. The CDR3 spans 15 residues. The V gene's germline CDR1 is MGHRA and CDR2 YSYEKL. The DNA for the CDR3 is TGCGCCAGCAGCCAAGATCAGGGGTTGGGGTATGGCTACACCTTC. Translating it yields CASSQDQGLGYGYTF.

The chain links TRBV14 to TRBJ2-3; 13 positions match TRBD2. The CDR3 spans 16 residues. CDR1 SGHDN and CDR2 FVKESK come from the germline V gene. J gave up 7 bases and V 4 bases, and 8 bases lay outside the gene matches. In DNA form, the CDR3 reads TGTGCCAGCAGCCCTACAGGACTAGCGGGGGCATATACGCAGTATTTT. As protein: CASSPTGLAGAYTQYF.

This clone was seen more than once but under ten times. The chain employs TRBV10-3 and TRBJ1-1, with D hard to call. Trimming shortened V by 5 bases and J by 2 bases, and 9 bases separated the two germline ends. The CDR3 is 13 amino acids. Germline CDR1 and CDR2: ENHRY and SYGVKD. The CDR3 DNA is TGTGCCATCAGTTTGTCAGAAAACACTGAAGCTTTCTTT. Protein: CAISLSENTEAFF.

The chain couples TRBV7-2 to TRBJ2-7; TRBD1 might be the D (5 bases). CDR3 length equals 13 residues. The V gene's germline CDR1 is SGHTA and CDR2 FQGNSA. Trimming removed 1 base from V and 5 bases from J, with 9 bases in between. The CDR3, as DNA: TGTGCCAGCAGCTTAGAATGGGGCCACGAGCAGTACTTC. It is translated as CASSLEWGHEQYF.

The genes are TRBV30 and TRBJ1-6; D not certain. Trimming shortened V by 1 base and J by 6 bases, and 13 bases separated the two germline ends. Germline lookup yields CDR1 GTSNPN and CDR2 SVGIG (reference sequence). This CDR3 contains 15 residues. This CDR3 reads CAWSDHAGLNSPLHF. CDR3 DNA: TGTGCCTGGAGTGACCACGCGGGCCTTAATTCACCCCTCCACTTT.

For the CDR3, the DNA is TGTGCAAGTCGCTTAGGGTTGAGGACAGGGATTAACTATGGCTACACCTTC. It translates to CASRLGLRTGINYGYTF. The gene calls are TRBV12-2 and TRBJ1-2; the table's D gene call, TRBD1, was not cross checked with the DNA. TRBV12-2 counts as a pseudogene. This CDR3 comprises 17 residues.